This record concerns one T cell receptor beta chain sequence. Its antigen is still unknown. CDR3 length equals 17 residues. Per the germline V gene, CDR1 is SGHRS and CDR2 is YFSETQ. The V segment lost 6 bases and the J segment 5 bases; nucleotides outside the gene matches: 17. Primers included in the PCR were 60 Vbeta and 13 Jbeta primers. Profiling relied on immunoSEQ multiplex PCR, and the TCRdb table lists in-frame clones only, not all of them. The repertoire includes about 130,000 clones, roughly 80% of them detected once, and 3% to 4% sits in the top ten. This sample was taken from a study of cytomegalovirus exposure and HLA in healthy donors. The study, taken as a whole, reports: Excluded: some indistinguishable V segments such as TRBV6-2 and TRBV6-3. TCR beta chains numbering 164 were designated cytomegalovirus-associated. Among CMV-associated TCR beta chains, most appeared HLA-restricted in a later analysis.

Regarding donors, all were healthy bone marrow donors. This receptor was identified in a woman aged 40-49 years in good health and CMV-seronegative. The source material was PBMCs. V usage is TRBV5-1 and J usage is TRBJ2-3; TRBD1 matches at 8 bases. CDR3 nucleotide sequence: TGCGCCAGCAACTTCAGGGGGCGGGGCCCCTCGGGAGATACGCAGTATTTT. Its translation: CASNFRGRGPSGDTQYF.